The next 2 T cell receptor beta chains were all read from a single sample in a study of CD8 T cells in ankylosing spondylitis. Findings and caveats of the study: Ankylosing spondylitis blood appeared to carry a characteristic TCR beta motif of several highly homologous variants.

MiXCR, run by TCRdb on the 5' RACE reads, gives a single entry per CDR3 protein. The data contain approximately 540,000 distinct CDR3 sequences, roughly 13% of them singletons. The antigens of these receptors remain unknown. Sequencing was performed on blood, either unsorted or a sorted T cell fraction (not recorded which). These receptors were obtained from a male donor with ankylosing spondylitis.

The genes are TRBV18 and TRBJ2-6; D is ambiguous. Germline CDR1 reads KGHSH; CDR2 reads LQKENI. CDR3 length: 15 residues. Trimming took 6 bases from V and 2 from J, leaving 11 bases between them. The CDR3 region is CASSLTVTGANVLTF. The CDR3 nucleotides read TGTGCCAGCTCGCTAACAGTGACTGGGGCCAACGTCCTGACTTTC.

This clonotype was observed a few times. CDR3 coding DNA: TGTGCCAGCAGCACTCCTGGACGGAATCAGCCCCAGCATTTT. Encoded protein: CASSTPGRNQPQHF. This sequence joins TRBV7-9 and TRBJ1-5, with D unresolved. V lost 5 bases and J 4 bases, leaving 12 bases between the germline ends. CDR3 length: 14 amino acids. Germline lookup yields CDR1 SEHNR and CDR2 FQNEAQ (reference sequence).